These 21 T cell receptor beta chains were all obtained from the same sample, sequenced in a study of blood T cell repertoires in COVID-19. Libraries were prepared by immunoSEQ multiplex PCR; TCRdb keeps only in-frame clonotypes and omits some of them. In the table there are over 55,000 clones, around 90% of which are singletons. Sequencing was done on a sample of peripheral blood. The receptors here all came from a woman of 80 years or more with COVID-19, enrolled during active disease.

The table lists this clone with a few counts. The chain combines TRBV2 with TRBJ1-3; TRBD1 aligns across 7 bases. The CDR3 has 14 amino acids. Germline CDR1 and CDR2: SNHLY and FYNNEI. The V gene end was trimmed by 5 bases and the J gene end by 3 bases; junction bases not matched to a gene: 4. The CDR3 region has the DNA TGTGCCAGCAGTTACAGGGGACTTGGAAACACCATATATTTT. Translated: CASSYRGLGNTIYF.

CDR3 DNA sequence: TGCAGTGCTAAAGACAGCTACGAGCAGTACTTC. Its protein product is CSAKDSYEQYF. The gene calls are TRBV20-1 and TRBJ2-7; D may be TRBD1 (5 bases). This CDR3 has 11 residues. V lost 4 bases, J lost 3 bases, and 7 bases lay in between. CDR1 and CDR2 from the germline V gene are DFQATT and SNEGSKA (reference sequence).

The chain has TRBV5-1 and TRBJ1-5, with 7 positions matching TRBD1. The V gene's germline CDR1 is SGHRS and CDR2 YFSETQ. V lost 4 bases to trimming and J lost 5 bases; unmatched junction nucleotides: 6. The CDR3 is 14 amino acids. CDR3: CASSQTGRDQPQHF. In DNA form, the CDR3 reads TGCGCCAGCAGCCAGACAGGGCGGGATCAGCCCCAGCATTTT.

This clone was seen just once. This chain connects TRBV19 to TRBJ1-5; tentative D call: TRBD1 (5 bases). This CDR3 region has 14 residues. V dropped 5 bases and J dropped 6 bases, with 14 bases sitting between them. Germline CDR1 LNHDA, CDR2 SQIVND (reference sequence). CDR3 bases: TGTGCCAGTAGTGATAGGGGCCCTATTCAGCCCCAGCATTTT. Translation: CASSDRGPIQPQHF.

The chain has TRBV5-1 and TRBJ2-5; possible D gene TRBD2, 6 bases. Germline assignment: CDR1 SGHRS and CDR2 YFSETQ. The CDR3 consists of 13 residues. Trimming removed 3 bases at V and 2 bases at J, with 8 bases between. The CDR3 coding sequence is TGCGCCAGCAGCTCCGGGGGTCAAGAGACCCAGTACTTC. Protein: CASSSGGQETQYF.

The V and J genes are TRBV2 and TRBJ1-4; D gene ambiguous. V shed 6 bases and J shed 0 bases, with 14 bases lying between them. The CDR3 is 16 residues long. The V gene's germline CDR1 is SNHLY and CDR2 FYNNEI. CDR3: CASRSPTAATNEKLFF. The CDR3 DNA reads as TGTGCCAGCAGATCACCCACAGCTGCAACTAATGAAAAACTGTTTTTT.

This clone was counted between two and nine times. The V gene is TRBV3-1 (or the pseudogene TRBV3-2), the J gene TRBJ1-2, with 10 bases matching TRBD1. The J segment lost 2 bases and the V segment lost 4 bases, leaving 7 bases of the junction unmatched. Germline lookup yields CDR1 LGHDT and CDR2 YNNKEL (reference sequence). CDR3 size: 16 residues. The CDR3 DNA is TGTGCCAGCAGCCCCCCGCTGGGACAGGGGAACTATGGCTACACCTTC. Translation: CASSPPLGQGNYGYTF.

CDR3 protein: CASSGGQGMNTEAFF. Here the CDR3 DNA reads TGTGCCAGCAGCGGGGGACAGGGGATGAACACTGAAGCTTTCTTT. The genes are TRBV5-5 and TRBJ1-1; TRBD1 aligns across 10 bases. The CDR3 is 15 residues long. Germline CDR1 SGHKS, CDR2 YYEKEE (reference sequence). V shed 4 bases, J shed 0 bases, and the junction held 3 bases outside the gene matches.

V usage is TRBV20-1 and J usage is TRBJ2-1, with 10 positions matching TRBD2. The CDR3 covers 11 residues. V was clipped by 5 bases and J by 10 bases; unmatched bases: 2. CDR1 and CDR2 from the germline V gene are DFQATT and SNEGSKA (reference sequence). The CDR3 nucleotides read TGCAGTGCTGGGACTAGCGTCGAGCAGTTCTTC. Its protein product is CSAGTSVEQFF.

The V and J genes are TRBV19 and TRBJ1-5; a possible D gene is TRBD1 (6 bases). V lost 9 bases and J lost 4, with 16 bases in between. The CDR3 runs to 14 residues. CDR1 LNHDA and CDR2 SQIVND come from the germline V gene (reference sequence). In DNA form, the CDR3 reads TGTGCCAGCTCCCTACAGGGTAGGAATCAGCCCCAGCATTTT. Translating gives CASSLQGRNQPQHF.

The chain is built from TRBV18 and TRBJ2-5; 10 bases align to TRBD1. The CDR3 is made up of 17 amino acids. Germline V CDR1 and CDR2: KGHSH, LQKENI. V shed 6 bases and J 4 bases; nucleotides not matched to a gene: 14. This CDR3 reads CASSPGTGVDLRETQYF. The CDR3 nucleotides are TGTGCCAGCTCTCCCGGGACAGGGGTCGATTTGAGAGAGACCCAGTACTTC.

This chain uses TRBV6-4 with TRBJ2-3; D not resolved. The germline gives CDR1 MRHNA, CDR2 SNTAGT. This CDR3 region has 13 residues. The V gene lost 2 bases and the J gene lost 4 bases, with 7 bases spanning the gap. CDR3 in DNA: TGTGCCAGCAGTGACCGAGGCTCAGATACGCAGTATTTT. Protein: CASSDRGSDTQYF.

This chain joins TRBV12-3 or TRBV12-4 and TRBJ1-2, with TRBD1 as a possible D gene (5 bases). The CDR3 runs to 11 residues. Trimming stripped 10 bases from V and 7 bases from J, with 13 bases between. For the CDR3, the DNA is TGTGCCAAGCAGGGAAGAGCTGGCTACACCTTC. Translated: CAKQGRAGYTF.

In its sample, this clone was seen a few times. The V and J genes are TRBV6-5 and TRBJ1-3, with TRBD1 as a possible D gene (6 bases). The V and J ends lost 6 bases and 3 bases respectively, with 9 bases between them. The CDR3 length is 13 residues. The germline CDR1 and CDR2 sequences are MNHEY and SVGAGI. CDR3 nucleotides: TGTGCCAGCAGCGGACAGTATGGAAACACCATATATTTT. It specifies CASSGQYGNTIYF.

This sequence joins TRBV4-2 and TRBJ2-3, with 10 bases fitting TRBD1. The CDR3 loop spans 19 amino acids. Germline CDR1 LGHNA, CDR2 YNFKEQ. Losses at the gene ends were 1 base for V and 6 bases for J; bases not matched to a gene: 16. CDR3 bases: TGTGCCAGCAGCCAAGGCCACCGACAGGGGGCAGGCACAGGGGATACGCAGTATTTT. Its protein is CASSQGHRQGAGTGDTQYF.

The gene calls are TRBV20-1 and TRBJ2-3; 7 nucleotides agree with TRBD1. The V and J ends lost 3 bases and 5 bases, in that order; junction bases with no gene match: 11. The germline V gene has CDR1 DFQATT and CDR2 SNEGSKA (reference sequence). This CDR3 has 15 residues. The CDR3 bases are TGCAGTGCTAGTAGTTTGGGACAGCTTAAAGATACGCAGTATTTT. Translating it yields CSASSLGQLKDTQYF.

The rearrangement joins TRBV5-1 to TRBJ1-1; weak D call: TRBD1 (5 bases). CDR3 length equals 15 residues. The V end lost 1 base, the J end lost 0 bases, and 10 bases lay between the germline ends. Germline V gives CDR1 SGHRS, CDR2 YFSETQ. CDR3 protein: CASSLSGEMNTEAFF. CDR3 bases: TGCGCCAGCAGCTTGTCGGGGGAGATGAACACTGAAGCTTTCTTT.

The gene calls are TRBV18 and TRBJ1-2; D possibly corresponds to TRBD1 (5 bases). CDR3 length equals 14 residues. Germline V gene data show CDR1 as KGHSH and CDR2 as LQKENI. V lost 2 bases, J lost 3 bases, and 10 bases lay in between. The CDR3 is CASSPSTGDYGYTF. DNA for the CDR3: TGTGCCAGCTCACCATCAACAGGAGACTATGGCTACACCTTC.

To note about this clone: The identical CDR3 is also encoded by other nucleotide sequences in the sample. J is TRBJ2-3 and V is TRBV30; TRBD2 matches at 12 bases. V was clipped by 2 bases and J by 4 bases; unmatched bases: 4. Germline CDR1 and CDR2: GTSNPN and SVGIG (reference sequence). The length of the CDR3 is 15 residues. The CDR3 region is CAWSRLAGGPDTQYF. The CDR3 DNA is TGTGCCTGGAGTCGTCTAGCGGGGGGGCCAGATACGCAGTATTTT. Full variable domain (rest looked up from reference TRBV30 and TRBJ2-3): SQTIHQWPATLVQPVGSPLSLECTVEGTSNPNLYWYRQAAGRGLQLLFYSVGIGQISSEVPQNLSASRPQDRQFILSSKKLLLSDSGFYLCAWSRLAGGPDTQYFGPGTRLTVL.

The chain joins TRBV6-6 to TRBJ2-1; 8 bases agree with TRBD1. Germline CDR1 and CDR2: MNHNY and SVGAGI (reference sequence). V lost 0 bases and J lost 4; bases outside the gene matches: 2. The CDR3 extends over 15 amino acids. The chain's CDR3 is CASSYSGDRYNEQFF. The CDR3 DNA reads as TGTGCCAGCAGTTACTCGGGGGACAGGTACAATGAGCAGTTCTTC.

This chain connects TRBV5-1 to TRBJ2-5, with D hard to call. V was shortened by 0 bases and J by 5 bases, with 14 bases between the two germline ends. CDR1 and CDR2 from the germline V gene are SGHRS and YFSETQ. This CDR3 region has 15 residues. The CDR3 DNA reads TGCGCCAGCAGCTTGGCCGGGTCGGTCCGGGAGACCCAGTACTTC. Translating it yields CASSLAGSVRETQYF.